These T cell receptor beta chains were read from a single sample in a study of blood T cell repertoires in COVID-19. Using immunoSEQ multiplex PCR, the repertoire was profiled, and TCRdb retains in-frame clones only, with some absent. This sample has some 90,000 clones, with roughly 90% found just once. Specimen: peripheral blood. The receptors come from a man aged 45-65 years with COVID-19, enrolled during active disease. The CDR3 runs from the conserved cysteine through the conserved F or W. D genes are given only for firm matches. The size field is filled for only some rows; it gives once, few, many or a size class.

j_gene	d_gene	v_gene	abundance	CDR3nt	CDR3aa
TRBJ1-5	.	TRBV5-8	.	TGTGCCAGCAGCCACCGACAGGTCGGCAATCAGCCCCAGCATTTT	CASSHRQVGNQPQHF
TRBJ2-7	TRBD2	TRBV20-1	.	TGCAGTGCTAGTATGGCGGGAGACCCTAGAGAGCAGTACTTC	CSASMAGDPREQYF
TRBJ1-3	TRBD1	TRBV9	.	TGTGCCAGCAGCGTCACAGGGGGCAGCTCTGGAAACACCATATATTTT	CASSVTGGSSGNTIYF
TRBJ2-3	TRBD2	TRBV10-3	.	TGTGCCATCAGTGGGGGTGTGACTAGCGGGGGACCGTCAGATACGCAGTATTTT	CAISGGVTSGGPSDTQYF
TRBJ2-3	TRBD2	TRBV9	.	TGTGCCAGCAGCGTAGCTGTCTTGGTCGGCGGGGGTGGTGAAGATACGCAGTATTTT	CASSVAVLVGGGGEDTQYF
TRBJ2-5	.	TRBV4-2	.	TGTGCCAGCAGCCAAGATTCCGCCCGGGGGGAGACCCAGTACTTC	CASSQDSARGETQYF
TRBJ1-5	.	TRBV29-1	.	TGCAGCGTTGGGCCTCTGAATGGTCAGCCCCAGCATTTT	CSVGPLNGQPQHF
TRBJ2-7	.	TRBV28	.	TGTGCCAGCAGTCTTATAGCCGGATCTTATAGCTCCTACGAGCAGTACTTC	CASSLIAGSYSSYEQYF
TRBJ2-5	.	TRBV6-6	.	TGTGCCAGCAGTACGAGCGGGTACGGGGCCCAGTACTTC	CASSTSGYGAQYF
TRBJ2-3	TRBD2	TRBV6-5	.	TGTGCCAGCTCGGGGGGTGCCACAGATACGCAGTATTTT	CASSGGATDTQYF
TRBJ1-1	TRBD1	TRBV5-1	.	TGCGCCAGCAGCCGGGACAGGGCGCAGAGTGAAGCTTTCTTT	CASSRDRAQSEAFF
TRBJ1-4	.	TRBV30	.	TGTGCCTGGAGTGACCCGATTCCGAGGGAAAAACTGTTTTTT	CAWSDPIPREKLFF
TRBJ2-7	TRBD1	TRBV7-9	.	TGTGCCAGCAGCCTAGCAGGGGGACAGGGATACTACGAGCAGTACTTC	CASSLAGGQGYYEQYF
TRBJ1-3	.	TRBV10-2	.	TGCGCCAGCACTAATGGCGGGGTGGTTGGAAACACCATATATTTT	CASTNGGVVGNTIYF
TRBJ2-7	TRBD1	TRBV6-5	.	TGTGCCAGCAGTTACTCGTTACAGGGGTACGAGCAGTACTTC	CASSYSLQGYEQYF
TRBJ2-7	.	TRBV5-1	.	TGCGCCAGCAGCTACAGACAGGGACTCTACGAGCAGTACTTC	CASSYRQGLYEQYF
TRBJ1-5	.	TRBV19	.	TGTGCCAGTACCCCCACCCCCCGGTATAGCAATCAGCCCCAGCATTTT	CASTPTPRYSNQPQHF
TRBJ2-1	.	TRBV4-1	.	TGCGCCAGCAGCCAAGACTGGAGCTCCTACAATGAGCAGTTCTTC	CASSQDWSSYNEQFF
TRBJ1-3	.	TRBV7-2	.	TGTGCCAGCAGCTTAAGTATTGGCGGAGGGTTGGTTGGAAACACCATATATTTT	CASSLSIGGGLVGNTIYF
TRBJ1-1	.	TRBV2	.	TGTGCCAGCACCGAATGGGGGGGCACTGAAGCTTTCTTT	CASTEWGGTEAFF
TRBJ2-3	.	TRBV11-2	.	TGTGCCAGCAGCTTAGCCCCGCTAAGCACAGATACGCAGTATTTT	CASSLAPLSTDTQYF
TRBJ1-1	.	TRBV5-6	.	TGTGCCAGCCTAAAAGAGCTGAACACTGAAGCTTTCTTT	CASLKELNTEAFF
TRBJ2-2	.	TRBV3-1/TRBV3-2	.	TGTGCCAGCAGCCAATATACCGGGGAGCTGTTTTTT	CASSQYTGELFF
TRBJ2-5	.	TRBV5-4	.	TGTGCCAGCCGCGGTGGGGCGGAGCACCAAGAGACCCAGTACTTC	CASRGGAEHQETQYF
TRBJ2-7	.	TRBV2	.	TGTGCCAGCAGTGATGGTTTAGGGGTCGAGCAGTACTTC	CASSDGLGVEQYF
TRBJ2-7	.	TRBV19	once	TGTGCCAGTAGTCTGGTGGTTGGGGAGGTCTACGAGCAGTACTTC	CASSLVVGEVYEQYF
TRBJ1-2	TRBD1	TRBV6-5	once	TGTGCCAGCAGTCCAGTACAGGGGGCTAATGGCTACACCTTC	CASSPVQGANGYTF
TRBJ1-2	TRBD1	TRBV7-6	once	TGTGCCATAGGGGGACAGGGGTATGGCTACACCTTC	CAIGGQGYGYTF
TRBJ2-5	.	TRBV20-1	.	TGCAGTGCTAGTGCGAGTTTACAAGAGACCCAGTACTTC	CSASASLQETQYF
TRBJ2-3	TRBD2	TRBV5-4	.	TGTGCCAGCAGCCCGAAAATAGCGGGAGGGGGAGATACGCAGTATTTT	CASSPKIAGGGDTQYF
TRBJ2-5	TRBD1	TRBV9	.	TGTGCCAGCAGCGACGGACAGGGCCAAGAGACCCAGTACTTC	CASSDGQGQETQYF
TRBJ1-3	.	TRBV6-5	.	TGTGCCAGCAGCCGGGGAAACACCATATATTTT	CASSRGNTIYF
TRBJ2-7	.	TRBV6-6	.	TGTGCCAGCAGTGGACAGAGAGTCTACGAGCAGTACTTC	CASSGQRVYEQYF
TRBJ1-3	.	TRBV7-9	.	TGTGCCAGCAGCCCCACGAGGAACACCATATATTTT	CASSPTRNTIYF
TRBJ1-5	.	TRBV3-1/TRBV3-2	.	TGTGCCAGCAGCCAAGGACTGAGCAATCAGCCCCAGCATTTT	CASSQGLSNQPQHF
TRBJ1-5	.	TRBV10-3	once	TGTGCCATCAGTGAACGACTTAGAAATCAGCCCCAGCATTTT	CAISERLRNQPQHF
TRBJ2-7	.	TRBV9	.	TGTGCCAGCAGCGTAGGAGGGTCTGGCTACGAGCAGTACTTC	CASSVGGSGYEQYF
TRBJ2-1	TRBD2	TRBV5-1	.	TGCGCCAGCAGCTTAGAGGGAGGGTATAGTGAGCAGTTCTTC	CASSLEGGYSEQFF